This T cell receptor beta chain was found in a study of radiation and T cells in renal cell carcinoma. Whole-study findings and limits: Dominant CDR3 motifs were more common in irradiated tumors than controls. Top 100 clonotypes averaged approximately 50% in irradiated versus about 43% in nephrectomy-only tumors.

Trimming cost V 4 bases and J 4 bases, with 13 bases left between them. Germline CDR1 is MNHEY and CDR2 is SVGAGI. The CDR3 extends over 14 amino acids. Libraries were prepared by immunoSEQ multiplex PCR; TCRdb keeps only in-frame clonotypes and omits some of them. The sample lists around 22,000 clones; 55% to 70% were seen once. Treatment in this sample: treatment-naive control, cytoreductive nephrectomy. Controls were unirradiated tumors from treatment-naive cytoreductive nephrectomy patients. Controls included 4 female and around ten male donors, resected 2011 to 2014. This clone came up a few times. No antigen is known for it.

This sequence originates from a middle-aged man with renal cell carcinoma. The genes are TRBV6-5 and TRBJ1-1; the D gene is possibly TRBD1 (5 bases). The starting material was tumor tissue, obtained from a patient whose treatment was nephrectomy without radiotherapy. The CDR3 loop is CASSLSGASTEAFF. The DNA for the CDR3 is TGTGCCAGCAGTTTATCCGGGGCGAGCACTGAAGCTTTCTTT.